This T cell receptor beta chain comes out of a study of blood T cell repertoires in COVID-19. Overall study: From the United States, Italy and Spain came samples of acute and convalescent COVID-19. The analysed material was cDNA or gDNA that came from T cells, B-cell-depleted T cells, or PBMCs.

Original handling: Amplifying reference gene primers gave estimates of nucleated cell counts. Here immunoSEQ multiplex PCR was the method, and the copy in TCRdb shows in-frame clones only, minus some. The V and J calls and clone size come from that table; D and trimming were worked out from the DNA. The table has a few hundred thousand clones, about 88% seen once. In its sample, this clone was seen a few times. Sequencing was carried out using peripheral blood. This receptor was identified in a man aged 55-75 years with acute or convalescent COVID-19.

The CDR3 here is CASSPSRLPTGELFF. DNA for the CDR3: TGTGCCAGCAGTCCCTCCAGACTACCCACCGGGGAGCTGTTTTTT. The V gene is TRBV27, the J gene TRBJ2-2; D might be TRBD2 (5 bases). There are 15 residues in the CDR3. V lost 5 bases, J lost 4 bases, and 14 bases lay in between. Germline V lookup: CDR1 MNHEY, CDR2 SMNVEV (reference sequence).